The T cell receptor (beta chain) described here comes from a study of response to subunit inactivated influenza vaccine. Study observations and caveats: Authors proposed each seasonal influenza vaccination draws in few new T cells.

This clonotype was recorded many times. What it binds is not known. TCRdb ran MiXCR on the RT-PCR reads and lists one entry per CDR3 protein. The table lists around 490,000 distinct CDR3 sequences, around 8% of them singletons. The clonotype comes from a man in his fifties or sixties who received an inactivated influenza vaccine. Sequences were derived from PBMCs from blood, sampled approximately 25 months after vaccination.

The CDR3 DNA sequence: TGCAGCGTTGCGGCTAGCGGGTACTCCTACAATGAGCAGTTCTTC. Translated, it gives CSVAASGYSYNEQFF. This chain uses TRBV29-1 with TRBJ2-1, with 8 bases matching TRBD2. The CDR3 runs to 15 residues. V trimming: 4 bases; J trimming: 0 bases; junction bases outside the gene matches: 5. Germline V lookup: CDR1 SQVTM, CDR2 ANQGSEA.